The 30 T cell receptor beta chains below were found in one sample sequenced in a study of cytomegalovirus exposure and HLA in healthy donors. This PCR relied on a set of 60 Vbeta primers and 13 Jbeta primers. TCRdb keeps only in-frame clones here, not all; method: immunoSEQ multiplex PCR. The profile shows 90,000 to 120,000 clones, roughly 80% of them singletons. Sequencing was done on a sample of PBMCs. All receptors come from a man in his thirties or forties in good health and CMV-seronegative.

The chain joins TRBV15 to TRBJ1-1; D is unresolved. The germline CDR1 and CDR2 sequences are LNHNV and YYDKDF (reference sequence). This CDR3 region has 14 residues. V dropped 11 bases and J dropped 0 bases, with 16 bases sitting between them. DNA for the CDR3: TGTGCCGCCGGAGGGCCGCGTTTGAACACTGAAGCTTTCTTT. Translating it yields CAAGGPRLNTEAFF.

The V gene is TRBV6-4, the J gene TRBJ1-2; 9 bases map to TRBD1. CDR3 length equals 15 residues. V lost 0 bases to trimming and J lost 4 bases; unmatched junction nucleotides: 3. Germline values: CDR1 MRHNA, CDR2 SNTAGT. CDR3 nucleotide sequence: TGTGCCAGCAGTGACTCGTCGACAGGGGGCTATGGCTACACCTTC. Its translation: CASSDSSTGGYGYTF.

V usage is TRBV9 and J usage is TRBJ1-1; possible D gene TRBD1, 6 bases. Germline CDR1 and CDR2: SGDLS and YYNGEE. The V gene lost 0 bases and the J gene lost 5 bases, with 11 bases spanning the gap. This CDR3 is 14 amino acids long. DNA of the CDR3: TGTGCCAGCAGCGTAGAGGGGGAGGGGACTGAAGCTTTCTTT. It encodes CASSVEGEGTEAFF.

This clone has more than one count but fewer than ten. The V call is TRBV6-4, the J call TRBJ2-1; tentatively, D is TRBD2 (5 bases). The CDR3 runs to 14 residues. V dropped 6 bases and J dropped 8 bases, with 17 bases sitting between them. From germline, CDR1 is MRHNA and CDR2 SNTAGT. The CDR3 region has the DNA TGTGCCAGCAGCCGTTCAGCGGAAGGCGATGAGCAGTTCTTC. Translating gives CASSRSAEGDEQFF.

The chain links TRBV5-4 to TRBJ2-7; D not certain. CDR1 and CDR2 from the germline V gene are SGHNT and YYREEE (reference sequence). V was trimmed by 1 base and J by 7 bases, leaving 6 bases between them. The CDR3 has 11 amino acids. The CDR3 DNA is TGTGCCAGCAGCTTGAACGGGGAGCAGTACTTC. Its protein product is CASSLNGEQYF. Full variable domain (rest looked up from reference TRBV5-4 and TRBJ2-7): ETGVTQSPTHLIKTRGQQVTLRCSSQSGHNTVSWYQQALGQGPQFIFQYYREEENGRGNFPPRFSGLQFPNYSSELNVNALELDDSALYLCASSLNGEQYFGPGTRLTVT.

The chain employs TRBV7-3 and TRBJ2-1; TRBD2 agrees at 11 bases. The V and J ends lost 2 bases and 13 bases, in that order; junction bases with no gene match: 10. Germline V gives CDR1 SGHTA, CDR2 FQGTGA. CDR3 size: 15 residues. The CDR3 DNA follows: TGTGCCAGCAGCTTAGAGGGTAGCGGGAGGGCCTACCAGTTCTTC. Translated: CASSLEGSGRAYQFF.

This chain uses TRBV4-1 with TRBJ1-5, with D maybe TRBD1 (5 bases). The germline CDR1 and CDR2 sequences are MGHRA and YSYEKL. The CDR3 is 19 amino acids. Trimming cost V 0 bases and J 0 bases, with 18 bases left between them. CDR3 in DNA: TGCGCCAGCAGCCAAGATTCGGGGGGAATCGGATATAGCAATCAGCCCCAGCATTTT. It is translated as CASSQDSGGIGYSNQPQHF.

The V gene is TRBV30, the J gene TRBJ1-5; TRBD1 matches at 11 bases. V lost 1 base and J lost 4; bases outside the gene matches: 9. This CDR3 contains 17 residues. Germline V gives CDR1 GTSNPN, CDR2 SVGIG (reference sequence). The CDR3 DNA sequence: TGTGCCTGGAGTGCAGGGGACAGGGGGTCTAGAAATCAGCCCCAGCATTTT. This encodes CAWSAGDRGSRNQPQHF.

This rearrangement joins TRBV5-6 to TRBJ2-5; 9 positions agree with TRBD1. The CDR3 contains 14 residues. Germline loops: CDR1 SGHDT, CDR2 YYEEEE. V lost 4 bases to trimming and J lost 5 bases; unmatched junction nucleotides: 6. The CDR3 coding sequence is TGTGCCAGCAGCCCGGACAGGGGCAGGGAGACCCAGTACTTC. The encoded protein is CASSPDRGRETQYF. The complete variable domain, with remaining parts taken from reference TRBV5-6 and TRBJ2-5, reads DAGVTQSPTHLIKTRGQQVTLRCSPKSGHDTVSWYQQALGQGPQFIFQYYEEEERQRGNFPDRFSGHQFPNYSSELNVNALLLGDSALYLCASSPDRGRETQYFGPGTRLLVL.

The rearrangement uses TRBV6-5 and TRBJ2-2; 7 nucleotides agree with TRBD2. V trimming: 7 bases; J trimming: 1 base; junction bases outside the gene matches: 3. The germline V gene encodes CDR1 MNHEY and CDR2 SVGAGI. The CDR3 contains 14 residues. CDR3 region: CASKTSLNTGELFF. CDR3 bases: TGTGCCAGCAAGACTAGCCTGAACACCGGGGAGCTGTTTTTT.

The chain has TRBV10-3 and TRBJ2-7; D is unclear. The CDR3 consists of 12 residues. V shed 8 bases and J shed 1 base, with 9 bases lying between them. Germline V gene sequence: CDR1 ENHRY, CDR2 SYGVKD. CDR3 sequence reads: CAIGKESYEQYF. The CDR3 DNA is TGTGCCATCGGTAAGGAGTCCTACGAGCAGTACTTC.

In DNA form, the CDR3 reads TGTGCCAGTAGTCCCGGGCGCGGGAGTTTCTTTTCTGGGGCCAACGTCCTGACTTTC. As protein: CASSPGRGSFFSGANVLTF. This chain uses TRBV19 with TRBJ2-6, with 7 bases matching TRBD2. J was trimmed by 1 base and V by 5 bases; bases with no gene match: 14. Germline CDR1 reads LNHDA; CDR2 reads SQIVND (reference sequence). This CDR3 contains 19 residues. Based on the CDR3 plus reference TRBV19 and TRBJ2-6, the full variable domain is DGGITQSPKYLFRKEGQNVTLSCEQNLNHDAMYWYRQDPGQGLRLIYYSQIVNDFQKGDIAEGYSVSREKKESFPLTVTSAQKNPTAFYLCASSPGRGSFFSGANVLTFGAGSRLTVL.

Worth noting for this clone: Because it lacks the conserved phenylalanine or tryptophan at the end, this CDR3 is likely a read error. The chain has TRBV11-2 and TRBJ1-1, with 7 positions matching TRBD1. V shed 0 bases and J 2 bases; nucleotides not matched to a gene: 3. There are 15 residues in the CDR3. Germline values: CDR1 SGHAT, CDR2 FQNNGV. The CDR3 nucleotides are TGTGCCAGCAGCTTAGAAGGGGGCTTAAACACTGAAGCTTTCGTT. Its translation: CASSLEGGLNTEAFV.

This chain connects TRBV7-9 to TRBJ2-1, with TRBD2 identical over 9 bases. The V gene end was trimmed by 5 bases and the J gene end by 2 bases; junction bases not matched to a gene: 7. CDR1 and CDR2 (germline): SEHNR, FQNEAQ (reference sequence). The CDR3 is 16 amino acids. In nucleotides, the CDR3 is TGTGCCAGCAGCCACATAGCGGGAGCTACCTACAATGAGCAGTTCTTC. Its translation is CASSHIAGATYNEQFF. Using reference TRBV7-9 and TRBJ2-1 for the parts outside the CDR3, the full variable domain is DTGVSQNPRHKITKRGQNVTFRCDPISEHNRLYWYRQTLGQGPEFLTYFQNEAQLEKSRLLSDRFSAERPKGSFSTLEIQRTEQGDSAMYLCASSHIAGATYNEQFFGPGTRLTVL.

The chain combines TRBV6-1 with TRBJ1-5; D unresolved. Germline V gives CDR1 MNHNS, CDR2 SASEGT. V was trimmed by 1 base and J by 7 bases, leaving 11 bases between them. The CDR3 consists of 14 residues. Written as DNA, the CDR3 is TGTGCCAGCAGTGAAGACCGGGGTGCGCAGCCCCAGCATTTT. Amino acids: CASSEDRGAQPQHF.

This chain joins TRBV6-1 and TRBJ2-7; 8 bases match TRBD2. The V segment lost 5 bases and the J segment 3 bases; nucleotides outside the gene matches: 9. Germline-derived CDR1 and CDR2 are MNHNS and SASEGT. The CDR3 runs to 15 residues. The chain's CDR3 is CASSLGTGGVYEQYF. The CDR3 DNA is TGTGCCAGCAGTCTCGGTACGGGGGGGGTCTACGAGCAGTACTTC.

This clone occurred a few times. This rearrangement joins TRBV6-5 to TRBJ2-7, with TRBD1 matching 12 bases. Trimming cost V 0 bases and J 5 bases; bases outside gene matches: 5. CDR1 MNHEY and CDR2 SVGAGI come from the germline V gene. CDR3 length equals 16 residues. The CDR3 region is CASSYSTGTGGHEQYF. The CDR3, as DNA: TGTGCCAGCAGTTACTCCACCGGGACAGGGGGCCACGAGCAGTACTTC.

The chain couples TRBV6-1 to TRBJ2-7; D is possibly TRBD1 (5 bases). This CDR3 has 14 amino acids. V was trimmed by 0 bases and J by 3 bases, leaving 9 bases between them. Germline-derived CDR1 and CDR2 are MNHNS and SASEGT. The CDR3 sequence: CASSEALQGYEQYF. The CDR3 DNA reads TGTGCCAGCAGTGAAGCGCTCCAGGGCTACGAGCAGTACTTC.

The J gene is TRBJ2-2, the V gene TRBV18, with D perhaps TRBD1 (6 bases). CDR1 KGHSH and CDR2 LQKENI come from the germline V gene. This CDR3 spans 16 amino acids. The ends were cut back, 4 bases at V and 2 bases at J, with 14 bases in the middle. The CDR3 sequence is CASSQTGTHNTGELFF. The CDR3 DNA sequence: TGTGCCAGCTCACAGACCGGGACACACAACACCGGGGAGCTGTTTTTT.

The chain uses TRBV19 and TRBJ1-1, with no clear D. Trimming left V 10 bases short and J 10 bases short, with 16 bases between. Germline CDR1 is LNHDA and CDR2 is SQIVND (reference sequence). The CDR3 is 11 residues long. The CDR3 spells CATLSPFGAFF. The CDR3 DNA is TGTGCCACCCTGTCCCCATTCGGAGCTTTCTTT.

The J gene is TRBJ2-3, the V gene TRBV27; no definite D call. Germline V gives CDR1 MNHEY, CDR2 SMNVEV (reference sequence). Trimming removed 3 bases at V and 4 bases at J, with 11 bases between. This CDR3 has 14 amino acids. CDR3 bases: TGTGCCAGCAGTTTGGTGAAGCCGTCAGATACGCAGTATTTT. Translated, it gives CASSLVKPSDTQYF.

The chain's CDR3 is CASSVDGRDEQFF. CDR3 DNA sequence: TGTGCCAGCAGCGTAGATGGTCGGGATGAGCAGTTCTTC. The chain is built from TRBV9 and TRBJ2-1, with D uncertain. Germline assignment: CDR1 SGDLS and CDR2 YYNGEE. The CDR3 sequence is 13 residues long. Trimming took 0 bases from V and 8 from J, leaving 9 bases between them.

The rearrangement uses TRBV30 and TRBJ1-2, with D maybe TRBD1 (6 bases). Germline V gene data show CDR1 as GTSNPN and CDR2 as SVGIG (reference sequence). The length of the CDR3 is 16 residues. The V gene lost 3 bases and the J gene lost 5 bases, with 22 bases spanning the gap. CDR3 in amino acids: CAWSPRAGTLLYGYTF. CDR3 nucleotides: TGTGCCTGGAGCCCTAGGGCCGGGACATTACTTTATGGCTACACCTTC.

This chain uses TRBV5-1 with TRBJ2-7; D may be TRBD2 (5 bases). From germline, CDR1 is SGHRS and CDR2 YFSETQ. V was shortened by 7 bases and J by 0 bases, with 8 bases between the two germline ends. There are 12 residues in the CDR3. The CDR3 DNA reads TGCGCCAGCCGGGGAGCCTCCTACGAGCAGTACTTC. Amino acid sequence: CASRGASYEQYF.

V gene TRBV5-1 combines with J gene TRBJ2-3; 7 positions match TRBD2. The germline V gene has CDR1 SGHRS and CDR2 YFSETQ. Unmatched junction bases numbered 9, after V lost 6 bases and J lost 5 bases. The length of the CDR3 is 14 residues. DNA for the CDR3: TGCGCCAGCACCGAAGCGGGGTCCGGAGATACGCAGTATTTT. Its protein is CASTEAGSGDTQYF.

V usage is TRBV7-6 and J usage is TRBJ2-7; possibly TRBD2 for D (6 bases). CDR1 SGHVS and CDR2 FNYEAQ come from the germline V gene. The V end was cut by 6 bases, the J end by 7 bases, with 16 bases between. This CDR3 is 13 amino acids long. The CDR3 DNA reads as TGTGCCAGCAGGCACGGAAGTGCGGGGGAGCAGTACTTC. Translation: CASRHGSAGEQYF.

This rearrangement joins TRBV6-5 to TRBJ2-1; 8 positions agree with TRBD2. V was clipped by 2 bases and J by 2 bases; unmatched bases: 5. Germline CDR1 and CDR2: MNHEY and SVGAGI. CDR3 size: 16 residues. The CDR3 nucleotides are TGTGCCAGCAGTTACGGCGCGGGAGGTCCCTACAATGAGCAGTTCTTC. This codes for CASSYGAGGPYNEQFF.

This CDR3 reads CASREPRNEKLFF. The CDR3 DNA sequence: TGTGCCAGCAGAGAGCCGAGAAATGAAAAACTGTTTTTT. This sequence joins TRBV9 and TRBJ1-4; unclear D gene. This CDR3 contains 13 residues. The V and J ends lost 5 bases and 5 bases respectively, with 10 bases between them. CDR1 SGDLS and CDR2 YYNGEE come from the germline V gene.

The chain links TRBV18 to TRBJ2-1; possible D gene TRBD2, 5 bases. The V end lost 4 bases, the J end lost 0 bases, and 10 bases lay between the germline ends. This CDR3 contains 15 residues. The germline CDR1 and CDR2 sequences are KGHSH and LQKENI. The CDR3 region has the DNA TGTGCCAGCTCACGGGAGCAACACTCCTACAATGAGCAGTTCTTC. Its protein product is CASSREQHSYNEQFF.

V is TRBV30 and J is TRBJ2-3; no firm D call. The CDR3 is 13 residues long. V was pared by 1 base and J by 6 bases, with 11 bases between. CDR1 and CDR2 (germline): GTSNPN, SVGIG (reference sequence). The CDR3 reads CAWSESRWDTQYF. DNA of the CDR3: TGTGCCTGGAGTGAATCTAGGTGGGATACGCAGTATTTT. Based on the CDR3 plus reference TRBV30 and TRBJ2-3, the full variable domain is SQTIHQWPATLVQPVGSPLSLECTVEGTSNPNLYWYRQAAGRGLQLLFYSVGIGQISSEVPQNLSASRPQDRQFILSSKKLLLSDSGFYLCAWSESRWDTQYFGPGTRLTVL.